A single T cell receptor (beta chain) is shown here with its context. Antigen specificity is unknown. The sample originates from a study of cytomegalovirus exposure and HLA in healthy donors. Study as a whole: Sequencing of 150 million to 200 million T cells in an earlier analysis found 100 million or so unique TCR beta sequences.

PCR was performed using 60 Vbeta and 13 Jbeta primers. Generated by immunoSEQ multiplex PCR, the TCRdb table keeps only in-frame clones and is missing some. The sample consists of about 280,000 clones, about 90% of them appearing once. The study's findings and limits: A missense variant in DCLRE1C was later tied to TCR beta V- and J-gene trimming.

The CDR3 extends over 10 amino acids. V lost 5 bases and J lost 10, with 6 bases in between. CDR1 SGHTA and CDR2 FQGNSA come from the germline V gene. Input material: PBMCs. The J gene is TRBJ2-1, the V gene TRBV7-2; D is uncertain. This TCR derives from a woman aged 18-29 years in good health and CMV-seronegative. CDR3 sequence reads: CASSPREQFF. The CDR3 nucleotides are TGTGCCAGCAGCCCCCGGGAGCAGTTCTTC.